Listed below are T cell receptor beta chains from one sample, sequenced in a study of blood T cell repertoires in COVID-19. The repertoire was sequenced with immunoSEQ multiplex PCR; TCRdb's copy has only in-frame clones and lacks some. This table has approximately 300,000 clones, about 90% appearing once. Sequenced material: peripheral blood. These receptors originate from a man between 18 and 29 years old who had recovered from COVID-19. The CDR3 runs from the conserved cysteine through the conserved F or W. A D gene is named only where the DNA matches it firmly. Expanded clones are given a class, and other clones once, few, many or no size at all.

13 TRBJ2-1 TRBV18 . . CASSGNGGNEQFF TGTGCCAGCTCAGGAAACGGGGGTAATGAGCAGTTCTTC
21 TRBJ2-3 TRBV20-1 TRBD2 . CSASPGTSGGATPISTDTQYF TGCAGTGCTAGTCCCGGGACTAGCGGGGGGGCCACCCCAATAAGCACAGATACGCAGTATTTT
11 TRBJ2-7 TRBV29-1 . . CSVYAPGEQYF TGCAGCGTTTATGCCCCCGGCGAGCAGTACTTC
14 TRBJ1-6 TRBV5-6 . . CASSLDSYNSPLHF TGTGCCAGCAGCTTGGACAGCTATAATTCACCCCTCCACTTT
15 TRBJ2-2 TRBV7-3 TRBD2 . CASSPGTSGTGELFF TGTGCCAGCAGCCCTGGGACTAGCGGTACCGGGGAGCTGTTTTTT
15 TRBJ1-1 TRBV5-1 . . CASSPGDYEDTEAFF TGCGCCAGCAGCCCCGGGGACTATGAGGACACTGAAGCTTTCTTT
14 TRBJ2-5 TRBV3-1/TRBV3-2 . . CASSQRLTQETQYF TGTGCCAGCAGCCAACGCCTAACCCAAGAGACCCAGTACTTC
18 TRBJ2-2 TRBV18 TRBD2 . CASSPPVRSGKGTGELFF TGTGCCAGCTCACCACCGGTTCGAAGCGGGAAGGGGACCGGGGAGCTGTTTTTT
17 TRBJ2-7 TRBV2 TRBD2 . CASSDLSLAGRSYEQYF TGTGCCAGCAGTGACCTTTCCCTAGCGGGCCGCTCCTACGAGCAGTACTTC
15 TRBJ2-3 TRBV7-7 . . CASSATSTRTDTQYF TGTGCCAGCAGCGCTACTAGCACCCGCACAGATACGCAGTATTTT
11 TRBJ1-1 TRBV6-5 . . CASRFTAKAFF TGTGCCAGCAGATTCACAGCTAAAGCTTTCTTT
14 TRBJ2-5 TRBV7-9 TRBD1 . CASSLVGDRETQYF TGTGCCAGCAGCTTAGTGGGGGACAGGGAGACCCAGTACTTC
17 TRBJ1-5 TRBV7-2 TRBD1 . CASSTKSGQGEGQPQHF TGTGCCAGCAGCACCAAAAGCGGACAGGGGGAAGGACAGCCCCAGCATTTT
13 TRBJ2-3 TRBV7-2 . . CASSLDSPDTQYF TGTGCCAGCAGCTTAGACAGTCCAGATACGCAGTATTTT
14 TRBJ2-3 TRBV7-3 TRBD1 . CASSLPETGNGQYF TGTGCCAGCAGCTTGCCCGAGACAGGGAACGGTCAGTATTTT
15 TRBJ2-6 TRBV13 . . CASRRSGYGANVLTF TGTGCCAGCAGACGGTCAGGTTACGGGGCCAACGTCCTGACTTTC
15 TRBJ2-1 TRBV6-5 TRBD2 . CASRVAGDFYNEQFF TGTGCCAGCAGAGTAGCGGGAGACTTCTACAATGAGCAGTTCTTC
16 TRBJ1-4 TRBV9 . . CASSVGGKGLNEKLFF TGTGCCAGCAGCGTAGGAGGCAAGGGGCTTAATGAAAAACTGTTTTTT
13 TRBJ2-3 TRBV25-1 . . CASSDAGADTQYF TGTGCCAGCAGTGACGCGGGTGCAGATACGCAGTATTTT
15 TRBJ1-1 TRBV5-8 TRBD1 . CASIVQGGVNTEAFF TGTGCCAGCATCGTACAGGGGGGGGTAAACACTGAAGCTTTCTTT
16 TRBJ1-1 TRBV9 . . CASSVADSPGSTEAFF TGTGCCAGCAGCGTAGCCGACAGCCCTGGTAGCACTGAAGCTTTCTTT
16 TRBJ2-3 TRBV6-6 . . CASSYSPAPSTDTQYF TGTGCCAGCAGTTACTCACCAGCGCCTAGCACAGATACGCAGTATTTT
17 TRBJ2-2 TRBV3-1/TRBV3-2 . few CASSHPNSGLMTGELFF TGTGCCAGCAGCCACCCCAACTCGGGACTTATGACCGGGGAGCTGTTTTTT
13 TRBJ2-7 TRBV5-1 TRBD2 . CASSYGGRDEQYF TGCGCCAGCAGCTATGGCGGGAGGGACGAGCAGTACTTC
15 TRBJ1-5 TRBV28 TRBD1 . CASSYGTVDNQPQHF TGTGCCAGCAGCTACGGGACAGTGGACAATCAGCCCCAGCATTTT
15 TRBJ1-1 TRBV27 . . CASSRPGQSNTEAFF TGTGCCAGCAGCAGACCCGGACAGAGTAACACTGAAGCTTTCTTT
14 TRBJ1-1 TRBV6-2/TRBV6-3 TRBD1 once CASSYGDRGGEAFF TGTGCCAGCAGTTACGGGGACAGGGGCGGTGAAGCTTTCTTT
15 TRBJ1-6 TRBV6-4 . . CASSEGDTYNSPLHF TGTGCCAGCAGTGAAGGGGACACCTATAATTCACCCCTCCACTTT
13 TRBJ2-1 TRBV2 TRBD2 . CVPSRGGRGKQFF TGTGTCCCAAGCCGGGGGGGCCGGGGCAAGCAGTTCTTC
15 TRBJ2-7 TRBV6-5 . . CASSYFRTASYEQYF TGTGCCAGCAGTTACTTCAGGACAGCCTCCTACGAGCAGTACTTC
17 TRBJ2-2 TRBV18 . . CASSPTLMTGNTGELFF TGTGCCAGCTCACCCACATTAATGACAGGGAACACCGGGGAGCTGTTTTTT
15 TRBJ1-2 TRBV21-1 . . CASSKAGRGPYGYTF TGTGCCAGCAGCAAAGCTGGGAGGGGTCCCTATGGCTACACCTTC
16 TRBJ2-1 TRBV6-2/TRBV6-3 TRBD2 . CASSLRLAGTMKKQFF TGTGCCAGCAGTTTGAGACTAGCGGGGACAATGAAAAAGCAGTTCTTC